The 18 T cell receptor beta chains below were found in one sample sequenced in a study of monozygotic twins with inflammatory bowel disease. For each CDR3 protein, TCRdb gives one entry from its re-call of the 5' RACE reads, without DNA. Its listing shows a few hundred thousand distinct CDR3 sequences. The sample consisted of blood. The receptors shown here come from a human donor with ulcerative colitis or Crohn's disease, or a healthy co-twin of an affected twin (not recorded which).

J is TRBJ2-7 and V is TRBV29-1; TCRdb gives TRBD1 as the D gene, but with no DNA this cannot be confirmed. Germline assignment: CDR1 SQVTM and CDR2 ANQGSEA. The CDR3 loop spans 13 amino acids. CDR3 amino acids: CSVDVQGADEQYF.

This chain links TRBV4-3 with TRBJ2-4; there is no DNA to check the TCRdb D call of TRBD1. The CDR3 runs 18 residues. The germline V gene has CDR1 LGHNA and CDR2 YSLEER. The CDR3 loop reads CASSQDPRTGLDKNIQYF.

The chain has TRBV4-3 and TRBJ1-1. This CDR3 contains 18 residues. CDR1 and CDR2 from the germline V gene are LGHNA and YSLEER. CDR3 sequence: CASSRDFKTGRQNTEAFF.

The chain has TRBV7-2 and TRBJ2-5; TCRdb outputs TRBD2, but without DNA this stays unchecked. This CDR3 is built from 13 residues. Per germline, CDR1 SGHTA and CDR2 FQGNSA. Here the CDR3 reads CDSSPGLVETQYF.

The V call is TRBV5-1, the J call TRBJ1-4; checking the TCRdb D call of TRBD1 is not possible without DNA. Germline values: CDR1 SGHRS, CDR2 YFSETQ. The CDR3 runs 17 residues. The CDR3 is CASSLKGDGRGNEKLFF.

This chain links TRBV10-3 with TRBJ2-7; TCRdb's D call, TRBD1, is unchecked because there is no DNA. Germline CDR1 ENHRY, CDR2 SYGVKD. The CDR3 consists of 16 residues. CDR3 region: CAISEPWGQDSYEQYF.

J is TRBJ1-5 and V is TRBV4-3; the D call of TRBD1 rests on TCRdb alone, since no DNA is present to check it. Germline lookup yields CDR1 LGHNA and CDR2 YSLEER. CDR3 length equals 15 residues. CDR3 residues: CASSLDRGRNQPQHF.

This chain connects TRBV4-3 to TRBJ2-3; TCRdb's D call of TRBD1 is untestable without DNA. The CDR3 extends over 17 amino acids. Looked up from germline, CDR1 is LGHNA and CDR2 is YSLEER. CDR3 sequence: CASSQKRSGGRTDTQYF.

The rearrangement joins TRBV18 to TRBJ2-1; without DNA, the TCRdb call of TRBD1 cannot be checked. This CDR3 region has 14 residues. Germline V gives CDR1 KGHSH, CDR2 LQKENI. CDR3 residues: CASSPSRGYNEQFF.

V gene TRBV2 combines with J gene TRBJ2-7. Germline V gene sequence: CDR1 SNHLY, CDR2 FYNNEI. The length of the CDR3 is 15 residues. CDR3 sequence reads: CASSEGITGYYEQYF.

V usage is TRBV4-1 and J usage is TRBJ1-2. The V gene's germline CDR1 is MGHRA and CDR2 YSYEKL. The CDR3 is made up of 16 amino acids. CDR3 in amino acids: CASSQALRDDERGYTF.

Here the CDR3 reads CSASSPDAPTYEQYF. V is TRBV20-1 and J is TRBJ2-7; TCRdb proposes TRBD1, but this gene call is untestable without DNA. CDR1 DFQATT and CDR2 SNEGSKA come from the germline V gene (reference sequence). This CDR3 contains 15 residues.

The V call is TRBV20-1, the J call TRBJ2-1; TCRdb reports TRBD2, a call that lacks DNA to check it against. CDR3 length: 18 amino acids. From germline, CDR1 is DFQATT and CDR2 SNEGSKA (reference sequence). The CDR3 protein is CSGLLPGLAGGSYNEQFF.

The chain is built from TRBV18 and TRBJ2-2. This CDR3 has 15 residues. In germline, CDR1 is KGHSH, CDR2 LQKENI. Here the CDR3 reads CASSLVGSNTGELFF.

The rearrangement uses TRBV5-6 and TRBJ2-2; TCRdb proposes TRBD2, but this gene call is untestable without DNA. This CDR3 comprises 15 residues. Germline CDR1 and CDR2: SGHDT and YYEEEE. The chain's CDR3 is CASSLTPAPTGELFF.

The CDR3 region is CAWSGGGSNEKLFF. The chain joins TRBV30 to TRBJ1-4; the TRBD1 assignment by TCRdb is unverifiable without DNA. The CDR3 is made up of 14 amino acids. Germline V gene lookup returns CDR1 GTSNPN and CDR2 SVGIG (reference sequence).

J is TRBJ2-1 and V is TRBV12-3 or TRBV12-4; the TCRdb call, TRBD1, lacks DNA for checking. The CDR3 covers 16 residues. CDR3 sequence: CASSLRLAGPNNEQFF.

This chain links TRBV12-2 with TRBJ1-1. TRBV12-2 is a documented pseudogene. CDR3 length equals 15 residues. CDR3 sequence reads: CASCLKGLMNTEAFF.